The clone carrying this T cell receptor (beta chain) came up many times. Its antigen is not identified. The data were obtained in a study of regulatory T cells in long-lasting Graves disease. Study context: By definition, persistent Graves' disease involved antithyroid drugs for over 5 years alongside positive TSH receptor antibodies.

Libraries of TCR beta came from iRepertoire HTBI primers plus Arm-PCR of CDR3 regions. Each CDR3 protein gets one entry after TCRdb re-called the multiplex PCR reads with MiXCR. Of roughly 500,000 distinct CDR3 sequences listed, about 22% are singletons. Study-level points and caveats: Segments TRBV28, TRBJ1-2 and TRBJ2-5 showed preferential usage in persistent disease. The work looked only at peripheral blood and did not look at thyroid tissue. Accuracy might have suffered from few samples.

Time point specified: persistent/refractory GD, antithyroid drugs over 5 years with positive TRAb. TCR sequences were obtained from RNA taken from PBMCs. With 4 bases removed from V and 8 bases from J, the gap between germline ends came to 14 bases. The CDR3 runs to 14 residues. This receptor was obtained from a female donor with Graves disease. This chain links TRBV12-3 or TRBV12-4 with TRBJ1-4, with D perhaps TRBD1 (5 bases). This specimen consisted of peripheral blood mononuclear cells (PBMCs), obtained when the disease was refractory, from a patient treated with antithyroid drugs. CDR3 sequence (DNA): TGTGCCAGCAGTTGGGGGAAGGGTGGAGAAAAACTGTTTTTT. Translated: CASSWGKGGEKLFF.